The 19 T cell receptor beta chains below all came from one sample that was sequenced in a study of blood T cell repertoires in COVID-19. TCRdb's copy holds only in-frame clones and misses some; the assay was immunoSEQ multiplex PCR. Here the sample spans over 200,000 clones, around nine tenths being singletons. The material sequenced was peripheral blood. The receptor set was obtained from a woman in her thirties or forties who had recovered from COVID-19.

This clone appeared a single time. This sequence joins TRBV27 and TRBJ1-1; D ambiguous. V lost 2 bases and J lost 0, with 4 bases in between. There are 13 residues in the CDR3. CDR1 and CDR2 (germline): MNHEY, SMNVEV (reference sequence). The CDR3 region is CASSLQVNTEAFF. CDR3 in DNA: TGTGCCAGCAGTTTACAGGTGAACACTGAAGCTTTCTTT.

The chain recombines TRBV3-1 (or the pseudogene TRBV3-2) with TRBJ2-7, with D perhaps matching TRBD2 (5 bases). CDR3 length: 11 amino acids. V lost 4 bases, J lost 9 bases, and 10 bases lay in between. Looked up from germline, CDR1 is LGHDT and CDR2 is YNNKEL (reference sequence). This CDR3 reads CASSPPRGQYF. The CDR3 DNA follows: TGTGCCAGCAGCCCACCCCGGGGGCAGTACTTC.

The chain uses TRBV18 and TRBJ2-1; D is possibly TRBD2 (7 bases). The germline gives CDR1 KGHSH, CDR2 LQKENI. This CDR3 is 18 amino acids long. Trimming left V 1 base short and J 7 bases short, with 23 bases between. This CDR3 reads CASSPRPRGAPDGNEQFF. CDR3 nucleotides: TGTGCCAGCTCACCACGCCCCCGGGGGGCACCCGATGGGAATGAGCAGTTCTTC.

The chain couples TRBV4-1 to TRBJ1-2; 8 positions agree with TRBD1. The CDR3 length is 9 residues. The germline V gene has CDR1 MGHRA and CDR2 YSYEKL. The V and J ends lost 11 bases and 12 bases, in that order; junction bases with no gene match: 5. CDR3 region: CAPGGFNTF. The CDR3 DNA reads TGCGCCCCAGGGGGCTTCAACACCTTC.

V gene TRBV10-3 combines with J gene TRBJ2-5; maybe TRBD2 (7 bases). From germline, CDR1 is ENHRY and CDR2 SYGVKD. Trimming removed 2 bases at V and 2 bases at J, with 12 bases between. The CDR3 totals 15 residues. In nucleotides, the CDR3 is TGTGCCATCAGTGAGGGCAGGGGAGGGCAAGAGACCCAGTACTTC. Its protein product is CAISEGRGGQETQYF.

The V and J genes are TRBV20-1 and TRBJ1-5; tentatively, D is TRBD1 (5 bases). The CDR3 has 10 amino acids. Trimming left V 6 bases short and J 11 bases short, with 11 bases between. The germline V gene has CDR1 DFQATT and CDR2 SNEGSKA (reference sequence). The CDR3 coding sequence is TGCAGTGCCCGATGGGGGGCCCAGCATTTT. This gives the protein CSARWGAQHF.

The gene calls are TRBV5-8 and TRBJ2-1; 7 bases align to TRBD2. CDR1 and CDR2 from the germline V gene are SGHTS and YDEGEE. The CDR3 covers 15 residues. The junction had 1 base not matched to a gene; V was cut back by 1 base and J by 0 bases. The CDR3 here is CASSLSGGSYNEQFF. CDR3 in DNA: TGTGCCAGCAGCTTGTCGGGGGGCTCCTACAATGAGCAGTTCTTC.

The rearrangement uses TRBV24-1 and TRBJ1-2; D gene uncertain. This CDR3 contains 11 residues. Germline assignment: CDR1 KGHDR and CDR2 SFDVKD. With 4 bases removed from V and 8 bases from J, the gap between germline ends came to 7 bases. The CDR3 DNA reads as TGTGCCACCAGTGACGTCCGGGGCTACACCTTC. Amino acids: CATSDVRGYTF.

The chain has TRBV7-8 and TRBJ1-1; 7 bases map to TRBD1. This CDR3 comprises 15 residues. V shed 0 bases and J 4 bases; nucleotides not matched to a gene: 5. Germline CDR1 and CDR2: SGHVS and FQNEAQ. Here the CDR3 reads CASSLAGTVSTEAFF. The CDR3, as DNA: TGTGCCAGCAGCTTAGCCGGGACAGTCAGCACTGAAGCTTTCTTT.

The V and J genes are TRBV7-9 and TRBJ1-2, with a weak D call TRBD1 (5 bases). CDR1 is SEHNR, CDR2 FQNEAQ, per germline (reference sequence). Trimming stripped 3 bases from V and 4 bases from J, with 12 bases between. The CDR3 sequence is 14 residues long. Here the CDR3 DNA reads TGTGCCAGCAGCTTCGGGGGTAGGAGCTATGGCTACACCTTC. Protein sequence: CASSFGGRSYGYTF.

The rearrangement joins TRBV24-1 to TRBJ1-1; D possibly corresponds to TRBD1 (6 bases). The CDR3 contains 15 residues. Trimming removed 3 bases at V and 6 bases at J, with 16 bases between. The germline V gene has CDR1 KGHDR and CDR2 SFDVKD. Here the CDR3 reads CATSDPATGAAEAFF. The CDR3 nucleotides are TGTGCCACCAGTGATCCCGCGACAGGTGCGGCTGAAGCTTTCTTT.

The chain joins TRBV7-2 to TRBJ2-7, with 12 bases fitting TRBD2. The germline CDR1 and CDR2 sequences are SGHTA and FQGNSA. Trimming removed 5 bases from V and 4 bases from J; junction bases left unmatched: 6. This CDR3 is built from 15 residues. The CDR3 protein is CASSPVGLAGYEQYF. CDR3 coding DNA: TGTGCCAGCAGCCCCGTTGGACTAGCGGGATACGAGCAGTACTTC.

The CDR3 protein is CSVGANRAGNTEAFF. In DNA, the CDR3 is TGCAGCGTGGGGGCTAACAGGGCCGGGAACACTGAAGCTTTCTTT. The chain employs TRBV29-1 and TRBJ1-1; D may be TRBD1 (6 bases). V shed 6 bases and J shed 1 base, with 18 bases lying between them. The CDR3 runs to 15 residues. In germline, CDR1 is SQVTM, CDR2 ANQGSEA.

The V gene is TRBV13, the J gene TRBJ2-2; tentatively, D is TRBD1 (6 bases). The CDR3 sequence is 14 residues long. Germline CDR1 reads PRHDT; CDR2 reads FYEKMQ (reference sequence). V was cut by 6 bases and J by 3 bases, with 11 bases left in between. The CDR3 DNA sequence: TGTGCCAGCAGGGGAACAGGGCACACCGGGGAGCTGTTTTTT. This encodes CASRGTGHTGELFF.

CDR3 DNA: TGTGCCAGTAGTATGGGTAGGGGGACCTACAATGAGCAGTTCTTC. Translation: CASSMGRGTYNEQFF. The rearrangement joins TRBV19 to TRBJ2-1; possibly TRBD1 for D (6 bases). CDR3 length: 15 residues. Deletions cut 3 bases from V and 2 bases from J, with 11 bases between. CDR1 and CDR2 (germline): LNHDA, SQIVND (reference sequence).

V is TRBV6-5 and J is TRBJ2-7; no definite D call. Germline lookup yields CDR1 MNHEY and CDR2 SVGAGI. V was trimmed by 4 bases and J by 2 bases, leaving 3 bases between them. The CDR3 runs 11 residues. The CDR3 region has the DNA TGTGCCAGCAGTTCCGCCTACGAGCAGTACTTC. As protein: CASSSAYEQYF.

The count of this clone is one. V and J are TRBV6-1 and TRBJ2-3; 9 positions agree with TRBD2. Germline V gene lookup returns CDR1 MNHNS and CDR2 SASEGT. Germline trimming cut 3 bases from V and 0 bases from J; bases unmatched to any gene: 4. The length of the CDR3 is 16 residues. In DNA, the CDR3 is TGTGCCAGCAGTGACCCTAGCGGGGATAGCACAGATACGCAGTATTTT. Translation gives CASSDPSGDSTDTQYF.

V is TRBV13 and J is TRBJ2-7, with 7 bases matching TRBD2. The germline CDR1 and CDR2 sequences are PRHDT and FYEKMQ (reference sequence). The CDR3 spans 14 residues. Germline trimming cut 4 bases from V and 4 bases from J; bases unmatched to any gene: 7. CDR3 coding DNA: TGTGCCAGCAGCTGGCCGGGACTACTATACGAGCAGTACGTC. Encoded protein: CASSWPGLLYEQYV.

Only a few counts were recorded for this clone. The V call is TRBV6-2 or TRBV6-3, the J call TRBJ1-2, with a weak D call TRBD1 (6 bases). This CDR3 region has 14 residues. Deletions cut 2 bases from V and 4 bases from J, with 11 bases between. Germline assignment: CDR1 MNHEY and CDR2 SVGEGT. The CDR3 here is CASSYPPTGYGYTF. CDR3 sequence (DNA): TGTGCCAGCAGTTACCCCCCGACAGGCTATGGCTACACCTTC.